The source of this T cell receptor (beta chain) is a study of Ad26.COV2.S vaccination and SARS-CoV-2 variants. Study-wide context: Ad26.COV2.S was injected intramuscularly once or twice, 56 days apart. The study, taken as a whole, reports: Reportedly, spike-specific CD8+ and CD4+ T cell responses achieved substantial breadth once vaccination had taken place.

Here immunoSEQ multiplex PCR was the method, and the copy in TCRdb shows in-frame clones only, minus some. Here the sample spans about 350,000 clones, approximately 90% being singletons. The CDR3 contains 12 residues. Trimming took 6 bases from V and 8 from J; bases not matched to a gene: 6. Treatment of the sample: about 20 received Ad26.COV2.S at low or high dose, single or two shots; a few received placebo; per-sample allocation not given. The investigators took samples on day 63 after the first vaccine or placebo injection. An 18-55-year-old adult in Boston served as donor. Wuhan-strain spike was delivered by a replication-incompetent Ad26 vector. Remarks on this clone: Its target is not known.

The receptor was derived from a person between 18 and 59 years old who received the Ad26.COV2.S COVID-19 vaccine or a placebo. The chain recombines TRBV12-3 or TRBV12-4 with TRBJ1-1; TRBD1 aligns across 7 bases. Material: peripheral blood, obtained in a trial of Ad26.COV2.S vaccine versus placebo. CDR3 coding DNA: TGTGCCAGCAGAGTCGACAGGGTCGAAGCTTTCTTT. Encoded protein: CASRVDRVEAFF.